The clone carrying this TCR beta chain has a handful of counts. The V end was cut by 2 bases, the J end by 6 bases, with 11 bases between. CDR3 size: 13 residues. CDR1 SGHKS and CDR2 YYEKEE come from the germline V gene (reference sequence). The sample belongs to a study of T-cell memory formation after mild COVID-19. Each CDR3 protein is one row after TCRdb ran MiXCR on the 5' RACE reads. This sample has hundreds of thousands of distinct CDR3 sequences, with 17% found just once. The chain carries TRBV5-5 and TRBJ1-2; no reliable D call. The sequenced material came from PBMCs or a T cell subset sorted from them (not recorded which). This receptor was taken from an adult woman who had mild COVID-19 (a few samples of this study predate the infection). Cell type and time point are not known. The CDR3 sequence is CASSLQRVDGYTF. The CDR3, as DNA: TGTGCCAGCAGCTTACAGAGAGTCGATGGCTACACCTTC.